A selection of T cell receptor beta chains follows, all from one sample in a study of blood T cell repertoires in COVID-19. The data were produced by immunoSEQ multiplex PCR, yet TCRdb's version contains in-frame clones alone and is incomplete. This sample yields about 180,000 clones, of which 80% to 90% are seen a single time; roughly 3% belongs to the top ten. The specimen sequenced was peripheral blood. Receptor source: a man in his 60s with acute or convalescent COVID-19. Each CDR3 is given with its conserved first and last residue. Fields, in order: clone size, V gene, J gene, D gene, CDR3 protein, CDR3 DNA. A D gene is named only where the DNA matches it firmly. For some rows the clone size is stated as once, few or many, or as a class when expanded; others skip it.

-	TRBV29-1	TRBJ2-1	-	CSVSGGRRSYNEQFF	TGCAGCGTTAGTGGGGGCAGGCGCTCCTACAATGAGCAGTTCTTC
-	TRBV19	TRBJ2-3	TRBD2	CASKESGRADTQYF	TGTGCCAGTAAAGAAAGCGGGAGGGCAGATACGCAGTATTTT
-	TRBV29-1	TRBJ2-1	TRBD2	CSVEEVAGFHNEQFF	TGCAGCGTTGAAGAAGTAGCGGGATTCCACAATGAGCAGTTCTTC
-	TRBV18	TRBJ2-7	-	CASSAGVVSYEQYF	TGTGCCAGCTCAGCAGGGGTGGTCTCCTACGAGCAGTACTTC
-	TRBV29-1	TRBJ2-7	TRBD1	CSVLGGQGHFYEQYF	TGCAGCGTCCTAGGAGGACAGGGACATTTCTACGAGCAGTACTTC
-	TRBV28	TRBJ1-3	-	CASMEGTGNTIYF	TGTGCCAGCATGGAGGGGACTGGAAACACCATATATTTT
once	TRBV28	TRBJ1-1	TRBD1	CASTEGTVNTEAFF	TGTGCCAGCACCGAGGGGACAGTTAACACTGAAGCTTTCTTT
-	TRBV9	TRBJ1-4	-	CASSVAPGIREKLFF	TGTGCCAGCAGCGTAGCTCCAGGGATAAGGGAAAAACTGTTTTTT
-	TRBV5-1	TRBJ2-7	-	CASSPSGREGSYEQYF	TGCGCCAGCAGCCCGAGCGGGCGGGAAGGCTCCTACGAGCAGTACTTC
-	TRBV11-2	TRBJ2-1	TRBD1	CASSFLPRTGEGNEQFF	TGTGCCAGCAGCTTTCTCCCCCGGACAGGGGAAGGCAATGAGCAGTTCTTC
-	TRBV6-1	TRBJ2-7	-	CASSDMGRAAYEQYF	TGTGCCAGCAGTGATATGGGCAGGGCAGCCTACGAGCAGTACTTC
-	TRBV6-5	TRBJ1-6	TRBD1	CASSDGTAGNSPLHF	TGTGCCAGCAGCGATGGGACAGCGGGTAATTCACCCCTCCACTTT